The 28 T cell receptor beta chains listed next were all sequenced from one sample in a study of tumor and adjacent non-tumor tissue in lung cancer. TCRbeta libraries were built with three rounds of nested PCR, modified from ARM-PCR. MiXCR, applied by TCRdb to the multiplex PCR reads, yields one record per CDR3 protein. The table lists over 60,000 distinct CDR3 sequences, around 73% of them singletons, with approximately 30% in the top ten. The template was RNA from unsorted bulk tissue. Sequenced input: lung tumor tissue. Receptors were obtained from a man aged 60-69 years with non-small cell lung cancer.

The rearrangement uses TRBV12-3 or TRBV12-4 and TRBJ2-7; D is ambiguous. V shed 6 bases and J shed 4 bases, with 19 bases lying between them. The CDR3 is made up of 15 amino acids. The CDR3 region has the DNA TGTGCCAGCAGCGCGAAATCCCAAATACAGTACGAGCAGTACTTC. This gives the protein CASSAKSQIQYEQYF.

Only a few counts were recorded for this clonotype. The germline gene is not matched at one end of the junction; a read error may be the cause. The chain employs TRBV6-5 and TRBJ2-7, with 7 bases matching TRBD2. CDR3 length: 15 amino acids. CDR1 and CDR2 from the germline V gene are MNHEY and SVGAGI. The CDR3 loop is CASSYSRREGSEHYF. The CDR3 nucleotides are TGTGCCAGCAGCTACTCGAGGAGGGAGGGATCCGAGCACTACTTC.

A word on this clonotype: Given a much more abundant clone one base away, this may be a read error. The chain has TRBV20-1 and TRBJ1-5; D is unclear. The J call may not be correct, given that the DNA end is closer to TRBJ2-3. The CDR3 sequence is 16 residues long. Germline CDR1 DFQATT, CDR2 SNEGSKA (reference sequence). CDR3 DNA: TGCAGTGCTAGAGATGGGAAACCACGTAGCAATCAGCCCCAGTATTTT. Translation: CSARDGKPRSNQPQYF.

This sequence joins TRBV6-1 and TRBJ2-5; D is unresolved. The germline V gene has CDR1 MNHNS and CDR2 SASEGT. Trimming shortened V by 10 bases and J by 1 base, and 10 bases separated the two germline ends. CDR3 size: 12 residues. The CDR3 coding sequence is TGTGCCAACGTCAAGGGCCAAGAGACCCAGTACTTC. Translation: CANVKGQETQYF.

This clonotype was observed a few times. At one end, the junction sequence differs from germline, possibly due to a read error. The genes are TRBV6-6 and TRBJ1-1; D gene ambiguous. From germline, CDR1 is MNHNY and CDR2 SVGAGI (reference sequence). The CDR3 extends over 12 amino acids. This CDR3 reads CASSMEHTEAFF. DNA of the CDR3: TGTGCAAGCAGTATGGAACACACTGAAGCTTTCTTT.

The chain carries TRBV29-1 and TRBJ2-1; 7 bases are a match to TRBD1. This CDR3 spans 14 amino acids. V trimming: 5 bases; J trimming: 2 bases; junction bases outside the gene matches: 6. Looked up from germline, CDR1 is SQVTM and CDR2 is ANQGSEA. The CDR3 region has the DNA TGCAGCGTTAAACTGGACAGGACCTACAATGAGCAGTTCTTC. It codes for CSVKLDRTYNEQFF.

On this clonotype: One junction end does not reproduce the germline sequence, and a read error may be involved. This chain links TRBV12-3 or TRBV12-4 with TRBJ2-7; a possible D gene is TRBD2 (5 bases). The CDR3 sequence is 14 residues long. CDR3 sequence (DNA): TGTGCCAGCATTTTACTTGGGAGCTCCTACGAGCAGTACTTC. Protein product: CASILLGSSYEQYF.

The chain recombines TRBV12-3 or TRBV12-4 with TRBJ2-3; D remains unclear. The DNA matches TRBJ1-5 better at its end, which makes the J call doubtful. The CDR3 extends over 14 amino acids. Here the CDR3 reads CASSLGPRVDTQHF. For the CDR3, the DNA is TGTGCCAGCAGTTTAGGACCACGGGTTGATACGCAGCATTTT.

This rearrangement joins TRBV20-1 to TRBJ2-1; D is possibly TRBD2 (6 bases). Germline values: CDR1 DFQATT, CDR2 SNEGSKA (reference sequence). The CDR3 has 13 residues. The chain's CDR3 is CNAWDLPYNEQFF. CDR3 sequence (DNA): TGCAATGCCTGGGACTTACCCTACAATGAGCAGTTCTTC.

This clonotype has more than one count but fewer than ten. Given the absence of the conserved phenylalanine or tryptophan at the CDR3 end, a read error is likely. No DNA is shown, since the ends of the CDR3 on it are uncertain; the CDR3 is the one TCRdb lists. The V gene is TRBV5-5, the J gene TRBJ2-3; whether TRBD2, the table's D call, matches the DNA was not checked. The CDR3 comprises 15 residues, both ends counted. Germline CDR1 SGHKS, CDR2 YYEKEE (reference sequence). CDR3: CASTRTGGPADTEYY.

This clonotype showed up just a few times. A read error may produce the germline difference seen at one junction end. The V call is TRBV6-5, the J call TRBJ1-1; no firm D call. CDR1 and CDR2 from the germline V gene are MNHEY and SVGAGI. This CDR3 is built from 14 residues. This chain's CDR3 is CANSYSIWNIQAFF. Here the CDR3 DNA reads TGTGCCAACAGTTACTCGATCTGGAACATTCAAGCTTTCTTT.

As for this clonotype: One end of the junction does not line up with germline, which may come from a read error. The chain's CDR3 is CSARNPGLHGGTGELFF. CDR3 nucleotides: TGCAGTGCTAGAAATCCCGGGCTGCACGGGGGCACCGGGGAGCTATTTTTT. The chain couples TRBV20-1 to TRBJ2-2; D may be TRBD1 or TRBD2 (6 bases each). The CDR3 contains 17 residues. Per germline, CDR1 DFQATT and CDR2 SNEGSKA (reference sequence).

The V call is TRBV20-1, the J call TRBJ1-2; tentative D call: TRBD1 (5 bases). Looked up from germline, CDR1 is DFQATT and CDR2 is SNEGSKA (reference sequence). This CDR3 has 13 amino acids. The V gene lost 7 bases and the J gene lost 8 bases, with 20 bases spanning the gap. The CDR3 sequence: CSVSIVGGSGYTF. CDR3 coding DNA: TGCAGTGTTTCTATAGTTGGGGGAAGCGGCTACACCTTC.

This clonotype was seen more than once but under ten times. Compared with germline, one end of the junction differs, possibly owing to a read error. This chain connects TRBV14 to TRBJ2-5; D possibly corresponds to TRBD2 (7 bases). There are 16 residues in the CDR3. The germline gives CDR1 SGHDN, CDR2 FVKESK. CDR3 DNA sequence: TGTGCCAGCAGTCGCTGGACTAGGGGGAGGCAAGAGACCCAATACTTC. Residues: CASSRWTRGRQETQYF. Complete variable domain (other parts from reference TRBV14 and TRBJ2-5): EAGVTQFPSHSVIEKGQTVTLRCDPISGHDNLYWYRRVMGKEIKFLLHFVKESKQDESGMPNNRFLAERTGGTYSTLKVQPAELEDSGVYFCASSRWTRGRQETQYFGPGTRLLVL.

The V and J genes are TRBV12-3 or TRBV12-4 and TRBJ2-5, with TRBD2 identical over 8 bases. The CDR3 has 17 residues. The V and J ends lost 5 bases and 4 bases, in that order; junction bases with no gene match: 15. The CDR3 spells CASSQGTSRPSSETQYF. The DNA for the CDR3 is TGTGCCAGCAGTCAGGGGACTAGTCGCCCGTCTTCAGAGACCCAGTACTTC.

This clonotype showed up just a few times. At one of its ends the junction is not consistent with the germline gene, which may arise from a read error. The rearrangement joins TRBV10-1 to TRBJ2-2; TRBD2 matches 7 bases. Germline CDR1 is WNHNN and CDR2 is SYGVQD (reference sequence). The CDR3 is 14 residues long. DNA of the CDR3: TGCGCCAGAAGTGAGTCGGGAGGAGAAGGGGAGATGTTTTTT. Translating gives CARSESGGEGEMFF.

Concerning this clonotype: One junction end disagrees with the germline gene, perhaps due to a read error. The chain uses TRBV20-1 and TRBJ2-7, with TRBD1 as a possible D gene (5 bases). CDR1 is DFQATT and CDR2 is SNEGSKA in the germline V gene (reference sequence). The CDR3 extends over 13 amino acids. Written as DNA, the CDR3 is TGTAGTGTCAGAGACGTACAGGCCTACGAGCAATACTTC. This sequence encodes CSVRDVQAYEQYF.

This clonotype was seen repeatedly, ten times or more. The V and J genes are TRBV24-1 and TRBJ2-5; D remains unclear. In germline, CDR1 is KGHDR, CDR2 SFDVKD. The CDR3 consists of 14 residues. Trimming left V 5 bases short and J 2 bases short, with 11 bases between. The CDR3 region has the DNA TGTGCCACCAGTGGACAAAACAATCAAGAGACCCAGTACTTC. This translates into CATSGQNNQETQYF.

This clonotype was seen only a few times. This sequence joins TRBV11-2 and TRBJ2-1, with 9 positions matching TRBD1. In germline, CDR1 is SGHAT, CDR2 FQNNGV. After removal of 6 bases from V and 0 bases from J, the junction contained 6 bases not matched to a gene. The CDR3 extends over 16 amino acids. CDR3 in DNA: TGTGCCAGCAGGGGTGGGACAGGGAGCTCCTACAATGAGCAGTTCTTC. Translated, it gives CASRGGTGSSYNEQFF.

As to this clonotype: One junction end does not reproduce the germline sequence, and a read error may be involved. V is TRBV20-1 and J is TRBJ2-7, with 8 bases matching TRBD2. Germline loops: CDR1 DFQATT, CDR2 SNEGSKA (reference sequence). The CDR3 runs to 15 residues. CDR3 in amino acids: CSASPQAGEFYEHYF. The CDR3 region has the DNA TGCAGTGCTAGCCCTCAAGCGGGAGAGTTCTACGAGCACTACTTC.

The count of this clonotype is one. The chain uses TRBV6-6 and TRBJ2-7, with D possibly being TRBD2 (6 bases). The CDR3 covers 12 residues. The germline CDR1 and CDR2 sequences are MNHNY and SVGAGI (reference sequence). CDR3 coding DNA: TGTGCTAGCGGCCCTACCAGTTACGAGCAGTACTTC. Residues: CASGPTSYEQYF.

Concerning this clonotype: The junction shows a germline mismatch at one end, possibly a read error. The CDR3 coding sequence is TGTGCCAGCAGCATACAGGTAAACACAGAAGCTCTCTTT. Protein product: CASSIQVNTEALF. The V call is TRBV11-1, the J call TRBJ1-1; maybe TRBD1 (5 bases). From germline, CDR1 is SGHAT and CDR2 FQDESV (reference sequence). This CDR3 comprises 13 residues.

Notes on this clonotype: At one end the junction does not follow the germline gene, possibly because of a read error. This sequence joins TRBV29-1 and TRBJ2-3; perhaps TRBD2 as D (6 bases). The CDR3 spans 14 residues. Germline-derived CDR1 and CDR2 are SQVTM and ANQGSEA. The CDR3 reads CCVEVGGTTDRQYF. CDR3 bases: TGCTGCGTTGAAGTTGGGGGGACCACAGATAGGCAGTATTTT.

The table lists this clonotype with a few counts. The chain uses TRBV29-1 and TRBJ2-6; D assignment may be TRBD1 or TRBD2 (5 bases each). The ends were cut back, 3 bases at V and 6 bases at J, with 12 bases in the middle. The germline V gene encodes CDR1 SQVTM and CDR2 ANQGSEA. The length of the CDR3 is 14 residues. The CDR3, as DNA: TGCAGCGTTGATTTGGGGGAAAAGGCCAACGTCCTGACTTTC. It is translated as CSVDLGEKANVLTF. Using reference TRBV29-1 and TRBJ2-6 for the parts outside the CDR3, the full variable domain is SAVISQKPSRDICQRGTSLTIQCQVDSQVTMMFWYRQQPGQSLTLIATANQGSEATYESGFVIDKFPISRPNLTFSTLTVSNMSPEDSSIYLCSVDLGEKANVLTFGAGSRLTVL.

This clonotype appeared a single time. At one end, the junction sequence differs from germline, possibly due to a read error. As DNA, the CDR3 is TGTGCCCGCAGTTACTCGAGTCTCACTGAAGCTTCCTTT. It yields the protein CARSYSSLTEASF. This chain links TRBV6-6 with TRBJ1-1; D gene ambiguous. Germline V CDR1 and CDR2: MNHNY, SVGAGI (reference sequence). The CDR3 is 13 amino acids.

The V gene is TRBV5-4, the J gene TRBJ2-3; 8 nucleotides agree with TRBD2. This CDR3 is 16 amino acids long. Germline V gene sequence: CDR1 SGHNT, CDR2 YYREEE (reference sequence). The CDR3 spells CESSHIEREPGDTQYF. In DNA form, the CDR3 reads TGTGAGAGCAGCCATATCGAGCGGGAGCCGGGAGATACGCAGTATTTT.

The J gene is TRBJ2-3, the V gene TRBV5-4; perhaps TRBD2 as D (6 bases). The V end was cut by 4 bases, the J end by 11 bases, with 26 bases between. The germline CDR1 and CDR2 sequences are SGHNT and YYREEE (reference sequence). The CDR3 totals 16 residues. The CDR3 DNA reads TGTGCCAGCAGCCCTATCGAGCTGGAGCCGGGAGATGGGCAGTATTTT. Its protein is CASSPIELEPGDGQYF.

A word on this clonotype: Since no conserved phenylalanine or tryptophan closes the CDR3, a read error is the likely cause. V usage is TRBV20-1 and J usage is TRBJ1-3, with a tentative D call TRBD1 (6 bases). The length of the CDR3 is 13 residues. The germline gives CDR1 DFQATT, CDR2 SNEGSKA (reference sequence). CDR3 sequence: CSNSAGAGNTIYY. The CDR3, as DNA: TGCAGTAATAGTGCAGGGGCTGGAAACACAATATATTAT.